These 13 T cell receptor beta chains were all obtained from the same sample, sequenced in a study of blood T cell repertoires in COVID-19. Assay: immunoSEQ multiplex PCR; the TCRdb copy retains only in-frame clones and omits some. The table shows 50,000 or so clones, with 85% to 95% occurring only once. The sequenced sample was peripheral blood. Receptors were obtained from a man between 60 and 70 years old with COVID-19, enrolled during active disease.

This clone was seen a handful of times. The V call is TRBV27, the J call TRBJ1-1; tentative D call: TRBD1 (6 bases). Germline V gene data show CDR1 as MNHEY and CDR2 as SMNVEV (reference sequence). Trimming took off 0 bases at V and 2 bases at J, with 10 bases between the two ends. This CDR3 contains 15 residues. Here the CDR3 reads CASSLSTGLNTEAFF. DNA for the CDR3: TGTGCCAGCAGTTTATCGACAGGTTTAAACACTGAAGCTTTCTTT.

In its sample, this clone was seen a few times. The chain couples TRBV19 to TRBJ2-7, with D perhaps matching TRBD1 (7 bases). V lost 3 bases, J lost 6 bases, and 18 bases lay in between. This CDR3 has 15 amino acids. CDR1 LNHDA and CDR2 SQIVND come from the germline V gene (reference sequence). The chain's CDR3 is CASSMEGASPVEQYF. The CDR3 DNA reads TGTGCCAGTAGTATGGAGGGGGCGTCCCCTGTCGAGCAGTACTTC.

The chain carries TRBV27 and TRBJ1-6, with D possibly TRBD1 on 5 matching bases. CDR3 length: 15 residues. From germline, CDR1 is MNHEY and CDR2 SMNVEV (reference sequence). The ends were cut back, 3 bases at V and 7 bases at J, with 13 bases in the middle. CDR3 coding DNA: TGTGCCAGCAGTTTCGAGCAGGGCTTCAATTCACCCCTCCACTTT. It encodes CASSFEQGFNSPLHF.

The chain employs TRBV6-5 and TRBJ1-4; 9 positions agree with TRBD1. V lost 5 bases to trimming and J lost 3 bases; unmatched junction nucleotides: 4. CDR3 length equals 15 residues. Germline V gene data show CDR1 as MNHEY and CDR2 as SVGAGI. CDR3 sequence (DNA): TGTGCCAGCAGTAGCGGGACAGGGCCTAATGAAAAACTGTTTTTT. Translating it yields CASSSGTGPNEKLFF.

The J gene is TRBJ1-6, the V gene TRBV7-2; unclear D gene. Germline V gene data show CDR1 as SGHTA and CDR2 as FQGNSA. With 1 base removed from V and 6 bases from J, the gap between germline ends came to 13 bases. CDR3 length: 16 amino acids. CDR3 DNA: TGTGCCAGCAGCTTAGTTTCGGCCGGGAGTAATTCACCCCTCCACTTT. It is translated as CASSLVSAGSNSPLHF.

V is TRBV5-1 and J is TRBJ2-5, with D perhaps matching TRBD2 (6 bases). Trimming removed 3 bases from V and 1 base from J, with 10 bases in between. The CDR3 is 14 residues long. CDR1 SGHRS and CDR2 YFSETQ come from the germline V gene. CDR3 residues: CASSSTGVQETQYF. Here the CDR3 DNA reads TGCGCCAGCAGCTCGACGGGGGTCCAAGAGACCCAGTACTTC.

This chain uses TRBV9 with TRBJ1-1; D perhaps matches TRBD1 (5 bases). The germline CDR1 and CDR2 sequences are SGDLS and YYNGEE. Deletions cut 3 bases from V and 4 bases from J, with 22 bases between. The CDR3 contains 17 residues. DNA of the CDR3: TGTGCCAGCAGCGCCCCCGCAGGTGGGGGAGCGGGCACTGAAGCTTTCTTT. Its protein is CASSAPAGGGAGTEAFF.

The chain combines TRBV4-1 with TRBJ1-5; 8 nucleotides agree with TRBD1. The germline CDR1 and CDR2 sequences are MGHRA and YSYEKL. This CDR3 region has 16 residues. Germline trimming cut 4 bases from V and 0 bases from J; bases unmatched to any gene: 5. The CDR3 protein is CASSPWTGNSNQPQHF. The CDR3, as DNA: TGCGCCAGCAGCCCATGGACAGGGAATAGCAATCAGCCCCAGCATTTT.

The chain links TRBV4-2 to TRBJ2-7; possible D gene TRBD1, 5 bases. Germline assignment: CDR1 LGHNA and CDR2 YNFKEQ. This CDR3 is built from 15 residues. V shed 0 bases and J shed 2 bases, with 11 bases lying between them. CDR3 amino acids: CASSQEGKTAYEQYF. The CDR3 bases are TGTGCCAGCAGCCAAGAAGGGAAGACAGCCTACGAGCAGTACTTC.

This clone occurred once. The chain links TRBV18 to TRBJ1-1; 8 bases fit TRBD1. The V and J ends lost 6 bases and 9 bases, in that order; junction bases with no gene match: 9. The CDR3 is made up of 13 amino acids. CDR1 and CDR2 (germline): KGHSH, LQKENI. The CDR3 here is CASSPERTGKAFF. The CDR3 region has the DNA TGTGCCAGCTCGCCGGAACGGACAGGGAAAGCTTTCTTT.

This chain connects TRBV18 to TRBJ2-7; TRBD1 agrees at 7 bases. The CDR3 sequence is 14 residues long. Germline CDR1 reads KGHSH; CDR2 reads LQKENI. The J segment lost 3 bases and the V segment lost 3 bases, leaving 5 bases of the junction unmatched. In DNA, the CDR3 is TGTGCCAGCTCACCTACCGGACAGGACTACGAGCAGTACTTC. It codes for CASSPTGQDYEQYF.

The CDR3: CASRLGRVRTGFRDEQYF. The CDR3 region has the DNA TGTGCAAGTCGCTTAGGACGCGTGAGAACAGGGTTCCGGGACGAGCAGTACTTC. This chain joins TRBV12-2 and TRBJ2-7; TRBD1, as called in the table, went unchecked against the DNA. TRBV12-2 is labeled a pseudogene. The CDR3 runs to 18 residues.

This chain joins TRBV4-1 and TRBJ1-2; 8 bases are shared with TRBD1. The V and J ends lost 3 bases and 8 bases, in that order; junction bases with no gene match: 8. The CDR3 covers 14 residues. Germline V CDR1 and CDR2: MGHRA, YSYEKL. The CDR3 region is CASSQPGTGLGYTF. The CDR3 DNA reads TGCGCCAGCAGCCAGCCCGGGACAGGACTCGGCTACACCTTC.